This T cell receptor beta chain was identified in a study of cytomegalovirus exposure and HLA in healthy donors. Findings and caveats of the study: When the data were analyzed later, several of the most significant clusters appeared to be linked to common viral pathogens. Later, TCR association rates were found to vary by HLA locus, highest for DRB1 and lowest for HLA-C.

The PCR used 60 Vbeta and 13 Jbeta primers. Here immunoSEQ multiplex PCR was the method, and the copy in TCRdb shows in-frame clones only, minus some. The sample lists around 120,000 clones, about 79% occurring once. Note on this clone: Its antigen is not known.

Germline CDR1 is MGHRA and CDR2 is YSYEKL. The CDR3 is 15 residues long. V shed 4 bases and J shed 5 bases, with 14 bases lying between them. The chain uses TRBV4-1 and TRBJ1-4, with a possible D match to TRBD1 (5 bases). The clonotype was recovered from a man between 18 and 29 years old in good health and CMV-seronegative. The sample consisted of PBMCs. Here the CDR3 reads CASSRGGVLNEKLFF. The CDR3 bases are TGCGCCAGCAGCCGAGGAGGGGTTCTCAATGAAAAACTGTTTTTT.